Listed below are T cell receptor beta chains from one sample, sequenced in a study of blood T cell repertoires in COVID-19. Measured with immunoSEQ multiplex PCR; TCRdb has only the in-frame clones, and not every one. The data contain 400,000 to 450,000 clones, approximately 90% of them singletons. Sequenced material: peripheral blood. The origin of the receptors is a man aged 18 to 30 with COVID-19, enrolled during active disease. CDR3s include the opening cysteine and the closing phenylalanine or tryptophan. A D gene is named only where the DNA matches it firmly. Clone sizes are given selectively: once, few, many, or a class where the clone is expanded.

TRBV4-1,-,TRBD2,TRBJ2-5,16,TGCGCCAGCAGCCATGGGGAGCGGGGGTACCAAGAGACCCAGTACTTC,CASSHGERGYQETQYF
TRBV6-5,-,-,TRBJ2-3,13,TGTGCCAGCAAGTCGAGGAGCACAGATACGCAGTATTTT,CASKSRSTDTQYF
TRBV10-3,-,-,TRBJ2-7,14,TGTGCCATCAGTGATTTAGGAGTGGGAGACGAGCAGTACTTC,CAISDLGVGDEQYF
TRBV3-1/TRBV3-2,-,TRBD1,TRBJ1-2,16,TGTGCCAGCAGCCAAGATCTTGGGACAGGGGGCAGTGGCTACACCTTC,CASSQDLGTGGSGYTF
TRBV7-9,-,-,TRBJ2-1,14,TGTGCCAGCAGCCCGACGACAGCCTACAATGAGCAGTTCTTC,CASSPTTAYNEQFF
TRBV10-3,few,TRBD1,TRBJ1-5,13,TGTGCCATCAGTGTGGACAGGGATCAGCCCCAGCATTTT,CAISVDRDQPQHF
TRBV27,-,-,TRBJ1-3,18,TGTGCCAGCAGCACGCAAAACGGACAGCTAGTTTCTGGAAACACCATATATTTT,CASSTQNGQLVSGNTIYF
TRBV11-2,-,-,TRBJ1-1,13,TGTGCCAGCAGCTTAGGTTTCGGGACTGAAGCTTTCTTT,CASSLGFGTEAFF
TRBV27,-,TRBD1,TRBJ1-4,15,TGTGCCAGCAGTTTATCCCACGGGGACAGGGAAAAACTGTTTTTT,CASSLSHGDREKLFF
TRBV30,-,TRBD1,TRBJ1-1,13,TGTGCCTGCGGACAGGGAACGAACACTGAAGCTTTCTTT,CACGQGTNTEAFF
TRBV7-9,-,TRBD2,TRBJ2-3,17,TGTGCCAGCAGCTTAGCGCTGCTCGGGGGGAGCACAGATACGCAGTATTTT,CASSLALLGGSTDTQYF
TRBV29-1,-,TRBD1,TRBJ1-1,13,TGCAGCGTTGTACAACAGGGGGCCACTGAAGCTTTCTTT,CSVVQQGATEAFF
TRBV11-2,-,-,TRBJ1-1,16,TGTGCCAGCAGCCGCACCCCCGCAGGGGTAGGGACTGAAGCTTTCTTT,CASSRTPAGVGTEAFF
TRBV28,-,-,TRBJ1-2,15,TGTGCCAGCAGCCGCCCGCAGGGCACGTTCGTTGGCTACACCTTC,CASSRPQGTFVGYTF
TRBV27,-,-,TRBJ2-2,15,TGTGCCAGCAGCCCGGACAGAACGAACACCGGGGAGCTGTTTTTT,CASSPDRTNTGELFF
TRBV11-2,once,TRBD2,TRBJ2-1,15,TGTGCCAGCAGCCTTAGCGGGGGGGCAGCGAATGAGCAGTTCTTC,CASSLSGGAANEQFF
TRBV6-5,-,-,TRBJ2-7,13,TGTGCCAGCTCCCTCGGGAGCGGCGGCGAGCAGTACTTC,CASSLGSGGEQYF
TRBV12-2,-,-,TRBJ1-4,16,TGTGCAAGTCGCTTATGGGAGAACTCAGGGAGGGAAAAACTGTTTTTT,CASRLWENSGREKLFF
TRBV7-9,few,-,TRBJ2-2,15,TGTGCCAGCAGCGGATGGCTCACTAACGCCGGGGAGCTGTTTTTT,CASSGWLTNAGELFF
TRBV14,-,TRBD1,TRBJ2-5,15,TGTGCCAGCAGCCGAGTACAGGGGGCTGGGGAGACCCAGTACTTC,CASSRVQGAGETQYF
TRBV24-1,-,-,TRBJ2-1,15,TGTGCCACCAGTGATACCGGGACTGGATACAATGAGCAGTTCTTC,CATSDTGTGYNEQFF
TRBV19,-,TRBD1,TRBJ2-1,15,TGTGCCAGTAGCTCCGGGACAGTCGCGTACAATGAGCAGTTCTTC,CASSSGTVAYNEQFF
TRBV3-1/TRBV3-2,few,TRBD1,TRBJ1-1,14,TGTGCCAGCAGCCTTTCAGGGGGCGGCACTGAAGCTTTCTTT,CASSLSGGGTEAFF
TRBV6-2/TRBV6-3,-,TRBD2,TRBJ2-7,14,TGTGCCAGCAGTTACTGGGGGGGGAACTACGAGCAGTACTTC,CASSYWGGNYEQYF
TRBV4-2,-,TRBD2,TRBJ2-2,16,TGTGCCAGCAGCTACTCTAGCGGGGCGAACACCGGGGAGCTGTTTTTT,CASSYSSGANTGELFF
TRBV10-3,-,-,TRBJ1-1,14,TGTGCCATCACCGCGGACCAGGGGAACACTGAAGCTTTCTTT,CAITADQGNTEAFF
TRBV3-1/TRBV3-2,-,-,TRBJ1-2,14,TGTGCCAGCAGCCTATACACAGGTTCCTATGGCTACACCTTC,CASSLYTGSYGYTF
TRBV5-1,-,-,TRBJ1-6,16,TGCGCCAGCAGCTTGGGCGGCAGGGGCCCGAATTCACCCCTCCACTTT,CASSLGGRGPNSPLHF
TRBV29-1,-,-,TRBJ2-5,13,TGCAGCGTTGAATCCCGCAGGAAAGAGACCCAGTACTTC,CSVESRRKETQYF
TRBV14,-,-,TRBJ1-6,13,TGTGCCAGCAGCCAAACAGGGAATTCACCCCTCCACTTT,CASSQTGNSPLHF
TRBV15,-,TRBD2,TRBJ2-3,17,TGTGCCACCAGCAGAGATCTAGCGGGGGGGCTTACAGATACGCAGTATTTT,CATSRDLAGGLTDTQYF
TRBV5-5,once,-,TRBJ1-5,18,TGTGCCAGCAGCTTGGGCCCCGGGCTCCCGGGGGGCAATCAGCCCCAGCATTTT,CASSLGPGLPGGNQPQHF
TRBV6-5,-,-,TRBJ2-2,15,TGTGCCAGCCATTTCCTAGCGCCGAACACCGGGGAGCTGTTTTTT,CASHFLAPNTGELFF
TRBV30,-,-,TRBJ1-1,13,TGTGCCTGGAGTGTAGAGGTGAACACTGAAGCTTTCTTT,CAWSVEVNTEAFF
TRBV28,-,TRBD2,TRBJ2-5,13,TGTGCCAGCAGTGTAGCGGGAAAAGAGACCCAGTACTTC,CASSVAGKETQYF
TRBV18,-,TRBD2,TRBJ2-4,16,TGTGCCAGCTCACCAGGGGCGGGAGGTAGCGGAAACATTCAGTACTTC,CASSPGAGGSGNIQYF
TRBV12-3/TRBV12-4,-,-,TRBJ1-3,9,TGTGCCAAAATAGGAGGACAGCCTTTT,CAKIGGQPF
TRBV2,-,-,TRBJ2-1,13,TGTGCCAGCAGTCCGGGACTCCGCGGCGAGCAGTTCTTC,CASSPGLRGEQFF